This T cell receptor (beta chain) is from a study of tumor and adjacent non-tumor tissue in lung cancer. TCRbeta libraries were built with three rounds of nested PCR, modified from ARM-PCR. TCRdb re-derived calls from the multiplex PCR reads in MiXCR, one entry per CDR3 protein. Altogether 200,000 to 250,000 distinct CDR3 sequences are present, 71% being singletons, with the ten largest covering 25%. This CDR3 spans 16 amino acids. V gave up 0 bases and J gave up 4 bases, with 11 bases separating them. From germline, CDR1 is SGHDT and CDR2 YYEEEE. No cell sorting was done before RNA was extracted from the tissue. At least ten counts were recorded for this clonotype. Antigen specificity is unknown. The study, taken as a whole, reports: Tumor tissue had significantly higher TCR diversity than normal lung. Tumor repertoires had a smaller top 100 clone share than normal lung.

Sequencing used lung tumor tissue. The V gene is TRBV5-6, the J gene TRBJ2-6; perhaps D is TRBD1 or TRBD2 (6 bases each). The clonotype originates from a man between 60 and 70 years old with non-small cell lung cancer. CDR3 sequence reads: CASSLAPGAGANVLTF. The DNA for the CDR3 is TGTGCCAGCAGCTTGGCCCCGGGGGCCGGGGCCAACGTCCTGACTTTC.